Below, 6 T cell receptor beta chains from the same sample are listed, as sequenced in a study of T cell responses to AZD1222 COVID-19 vaccine. The repertoire was sequenced with immunoSEQ multiplex PCR; TCRdb's copy has only in-frame clones and lacks some. The data contain about 110,000 clones, just under 95% of them singletons. The specimen was peripheral blood, collected 28 days after the second AZD1222 dose. These TCRs come from an adult who received the AZD1222 COVID-19 vaccine.

Only one count was recorded for this clone. V gene TRBV5-1 combines with J gene TRBJ2-1, with D possibly being TRBD2 (5 bases). Trimming took off 3 bases at V and 0 bases at J, with 7 bases between the two ends. The CDR3 length is 14 residues. Germline V gene data show CDR1 as SGHRS and CDR2 as YFSETQ. CDR3 coding DNA: TGCGCCAGCAGCTCGGGGAGCTCCTACAATGAGCAGTTCTTC. Its protein product is CASSSGSSYNEQFF.

V usage is TRBV5-1 and J usage is TRBJ1-2; 8 bases align to TRBD1. The CDR3 contains 13 residues. The V and J ends lost 0 bases and 8 bases, in that order; junction bases with no gene match: 3. The germline V gene encodes CDR1 SGHRS and CDR2 YFSETQ. CDR3: CASSLGQGKGYTF. CDR3 in DNA: TGCGCCAGCAGCTTGGGACAGGGGAAAGGCTACACCTTC. The whole variable domain, filled in from reference TRBV5-1 and TRBJ1-2, reads KAGVTQTPRYLIKTRGQQVTLSCSPISGHRSVSWYQQTPGQGLQFLFEYFSETQRNKGNFPGRFSGRQFSNSRSEMNVSTLELGDSALYLCASSLGQGKGYTFGSGTRLTVV.

This chain connects TRBV3-1 (or the pseudogene TRBV3-2) to TRBJ2-2; D is perhaps TRBD1 or TRBD2 (5 bases each). This CDR3 comprises 15 residues. Germline V CDR1 and CDR2: LGHDT, YNNKEL (reference sequence). Trimming removed 4 bases at V and 6 bases at J, with 15 bases between. The CDR3 DNA reads as TGTGCCAGCAGCCTAGGGGAGTACTGGTCCGGGGAGCTGTTTTTT. Its translation is CASSLGEYWSGELFF.

This chain links TRBV6-4 with TRBJ2-2, with 12 bases identical to TRBD2. The CDR3 runs 16 residues. Germline V gene lookup returns CDR1 MRHNA and CDR2 SNTAGT. J was trimmed by 3 bases and V by 5 bases; bases with no gene match: 4. The CDR3 bases are TGTGCCAGCAGTTATAGACTAGCGGGGGACACCGGGGAGCTGTTTTTT. Protein sequence: CASSYRLAGDTGELFF.

This chain joins TRBV6-5 and TRBJ2-1; D is unclear. This CDR3 contains 13 residues. V gave up 0 bases and J gave up 5 bases, with 5 bases separating them. In germline, CDR1 is MNHEY, CDR2 SVGAGI. CDR3 in DNA: TGTGCCAGCAGTTACTCCCGGGACAATGAGCAGTTCTTC. It is translated as CASSYSRDNEQFF.

The genes are TRBV9 and TRBJ1-5; 7 positions match TRBD1. After removal of 4 bases from V and 4 bases from J, the junction contained 8 bases not matched to a gene. The length of the CDR3 is 15 residues. Germline CDR1 SGDLS, CDR2 YYNGEE. The CDR3 DNA sequence: TGTGCCAGCAGCCCCCGGGGACAGTTAAATCAGCCCCAGCATTTT. It translates to CASSPRGQLNQPQHF.